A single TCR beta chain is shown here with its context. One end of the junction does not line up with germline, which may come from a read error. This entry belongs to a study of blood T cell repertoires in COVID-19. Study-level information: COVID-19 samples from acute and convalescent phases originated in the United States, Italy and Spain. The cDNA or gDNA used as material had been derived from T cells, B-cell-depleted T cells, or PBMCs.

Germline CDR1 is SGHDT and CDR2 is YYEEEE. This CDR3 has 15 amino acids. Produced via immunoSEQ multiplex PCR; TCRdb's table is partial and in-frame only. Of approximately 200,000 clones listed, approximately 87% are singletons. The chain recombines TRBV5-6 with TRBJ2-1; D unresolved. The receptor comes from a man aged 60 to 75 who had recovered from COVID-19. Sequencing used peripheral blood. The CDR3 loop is CASSLGWSSHNEQFF. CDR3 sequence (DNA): TGTGCCAGCAGCTTGGGGTGGAGCTCCCACAATGAGCAGTTCTTC.